This passage covers 23 T cell receptor beta chains from one sample sequenced in a study of cytomegalovirus exposure and HLA in healthy donors. A multiplex PCR was run with 60 Vbeta primers and 13 Jbeta primers. Assay used: immunoSEQ multiplex PCR; TCRdb lists only in-frame clones, some missing. The sample carries roughly 180,000 clones, around 77% recorded once. Sequences were obtained from PBMCs. The receptors come from a woman in her twenties or thirties in good health and CMV-seronegative.

The CDR3 spells CASSIRAVEGYGYTF. CDR3 in DNA: TGTGCCAGTAGTATACGGGCTGTTGAGGGATATGGCTACACCTTC. This rearrangement joins TRBV19 to TRBJ1-2; D is uncertain. The CDR3 length is 15 residues. Germline assignment: CDR1 LNHDA and CDR2 SQIVND (reference sequence). V lost 2 bases, J lost 5 bases, and 15 bases lay in between. The variable domain in full, with the rest retrieved from reference TRBV19 and TRBJ1-2, is DGGITQSPKYLFRKEGQNVTLSCEQNLNHDAMYWYRQDPGQGLRLIYYSQIVNDFQKGDIAEGYSVSREKKESFPLTVTSAQKNPTAFYLCASSIRAVEGYGYTFGSGTRLTVV.

Only a few counts were recorded for this clone. The chain recombines TRBV29-1 with TRBJ1-1; no clear D. CDR3 length equals 12 residues. Trimming left V 7 bases short and J 4 bases short, with 13 bases between. Per the germline V gene, CDR1 is SQVTM and CDR2 is ANQGSEA. CDR3 amino acids: CSAGRSPTEAFF. CDR3 nucleotide sequence: TGCAGCGCCGGCCGGAGTCCCACTGAAGCTTTCTTT.

The chain carries TRBV7-9 and TRBJ2-1, with D tentatively TRBD1 (5 bases). This CDR3 has 13 residues. With 2 bases removed from V and 7 bases from J, the gap between germline ends came to 9 bases. Germline CDR1 and CDR2: SEHNR and FQNEAQ (reference sequence). The CDR3: CASSLTGTNEQFF. In DNA form, the CDR3 reads TGTGCCAGCAGCTTAACAGGTACAAATGAGCAGTTCTTC.

The chain uses TRBV6-5 and TRBJ2-7; maybe TRBD1 (5 bases). The CDR3 is made up of 12 amino acids. V gave up 5 bases and J gave up 5 bases, with 10 bases separating them. CDR1 is MNHEY and CDR2 is SVGAGI in the germline V gene. As DNA, the CDR3 is TGTGCCAGCAGTCCAGGGATGGACGAGCAGTACTTC. Encoded protein: CASSPGMDEQYF.

The chain recombines TRBV5-4 with TRBJ2-7; TRBD2 is a possible D gene (7 bases). V was clipped by 4 bases and J by 5 bases, with 16 bases between them. The CDR3 contains 14 residues. Germline CDR1 SGHNT, CDR2 YYREEE (reference sequence). The CDR3 nucleotides are TGTGCCAGCAGCCCGGGACTAAGGGGGGACGAGCAGTACTTC. This codes for CASSPGLRGDEQYF.

This clone was picked up a small number of times. This chain joins TRBV9 and TRBJ2-7; the D gene is possibly TRBD2 (6 bases). CDR1 SGDLS and CDR2 YYNGEE come from the germline V gene. V was clipped by 2 bases and J by 2 bases, with 11 bases between them. The CDR3 consists of 14 residues. CDR3 protein: CASSVGGSTYEQYF. As DNA, the CDR3 is TGTGCCAGCAGCGTGGGGGGTTCCACCTACGAGCAGTACTTC.

This clone was recorded once. The chain uses TRBV18 and TRBJ1-2, with 10 bases that match TRBD1. V trimming: 1 base; J trimming: 6 bases; junction bases outside the gene matches: 8. Per the germline V gene, CDR1 is KGHSH and CDR2 is LQKENI. The CDR3 is 16 residues long. The CDR3: CASSPLSTGGGDGYTF. CDR3 nucleotide sequence: TGTGCCAGCTCACCACTGTCGACAGGGGGCGGGGATGGCTACACCTTC. The full variable domain, rest sourced from reference TRBV18 and TRBJ1-2, is NAGVMQNPRHLVRRRGQEARLRCSPMKGHSHVYWYRQLPEEGLKFMVYLQKENIIDESGMPKERFSAEFPKEGPSILRIQQVVRGDSAAYFCASSPLSTGGGDGYTFGSGTRLTVV.

J is TRBJ2-7 and V is TRBV20-1; D gene uncertain. V was trimmed by 2 bases and J by 7 bases, leaving 6 bases between them. Germline assignment: CDR1 DFQATT and CDR2 SNEGSKA (reference sequence). This CDR3 is built from 10 residues. CDR3 sequence: CSARSGEQYF. The CDR3 coding sequence is TGCAGTGCTAGATCCGGGGAGCAGTACTTC.

The chain has TRBV6-5 and TRBJ2-7; TRBD1 matches 7 bases. The length of the CDR3 is 15 residues. V dropped 0 bases and J dropped 2; count of bases not matched to a gene: 4. Germline values: CDR1 MNHEY, CDR2 SVGAGI. The CDR3 nucleotides are TGTGCCAGCAGTTACTCGGCACAGGGGCCCTACGAGCAGTACTTC. Residues: CASSYSAQGPYEQYF.

V and J are TRBV6-5 and TRBJ1-1; perhaps TRBD1 as D (5 bases). Germline V gene sequence: CDR1 MNHEY, CDR2 SVGAGI. V lost 0 bases, J lost 2 bases, and 10 bases lay in between. This CDR3 has 15 amino acids. CDR3 sequence: CASSYSGGTNTEAFF. In nucleotides, the CDR3 is TGTGCCAGCAGTTACTCAGGAGGGACTAACACTGAAGCTTTCTTT.

V usage is TRBV7-8 and J usage is TRBJ1-1; D is unclear. Trimming pared 1 base from V and 1 base from J, leaving 7 bases between. This CDR3 spans 14 amino acids. Germline V gene sequence: CDR1 SGHVS, CDR2 FQNEAQ. CDR3 nucleotides: TGTGCCAGCAGCTTAGTGTCCAGGAACACTGAAGCTTTCTTT. It codes for CASSLVSRNTEAFF.

The CDR3: CASSVAGGNNYGYTF. CDR3 DNA sequence: TGTGCCAGCAGCGTAGCCGGGGGGAATAACTATGGCTACACCTTC. This chain joins TRBV9 and TRBJ1-2; D might be TRBD1 (5 bases). Germline lookup yields CDR1 SGDLS and CDR2 YYNGEE. Trimming took 0 bases from V and 1 from J, leaving 10 bases between them. This CDR3 region has 15 residues.

This rearrangement joins TRBV19 to TRBJ2-7; TRBD1 matches 9 bases. V was pared by 3 bases and J by 6 bases, with 15 bases of the junction left unmatched. The CDR3 contains 17 residues. Germline V gene sequence: CDR1 LNHDA, CDR2 SQIVND (reference sequence). CDR3 loop: CASSIGTGSGLLGEQYF. The CDR3 DNA is TGTGCCAGTAGTATTGGGACAGGGAGTGGCTTACTTGGCGAGCAGTACTTC.

This rearrangement joins TRBV29-1 to TRBJ2-2; 13 positions match TRBD2. V lost 4 bases, J lost 5 bases, and 10 bases stayed unmatched. There are 17 residues in the CDR3. Germline loops: CDR1 SQVTM, CDR2 ANQGSEA. The CDR3 DNA sequence: TGCAGCGTTGCGGGGTCGGGACTAGCGGGGATTACCGGGGAGCTGTTTTTT. Translating it yields CSVAGSGLAGITGELFF.

The rearrangement uses TRBV7-3 and TRBJ2-1; possible D gene TRBD2, 5 bases. V lost 1 base to trimming and J lost 9 bases, with 7 bases between them. Per germline, CDR1 SGHTA and CDR2 FQGTGA. This CDR3 has 12 amino acids. CDR3: CASSLNGVEQFF. CDR3 nucleotides: TGTGCCAGCAGCTTAAACGGGGTTGAGCAGTTCTTC.

The CDR3 DNA sequence: TGTGCCAGCAGTTACGTGGGCGGGGGGCACACTGAAGCTTTCTTT. It encodes CASSYVGGGHTEAFF. The gene calls are TRBV6-5 and TRBJ1-1; D is possibly TRBD1 (6 bases). V was trimmed by 2 bases and J by 3 bases, leaving 13 bases between them. Per germline, CDR1 MNHEY and CDR2 SVGAGI. The CDR3 runs 15 residues.

The J gene is TRBJ2-7, the V gene TRBV5-8; D unresolved. The CDR3 extends over 9 amino acids. Germline-derived CDR1 and CDR2 are SGHTS and YDEGEE. V was clipped by 10 bases and J by 7 bases, with 9 bases between them. Here the CDR3 reads CASPGEQYF. The CDR3 DNA sequence: TGTGCCTCACCCGGTGAGCAGTACTTC. Full variable domain (remainder filled in from reference TRBV5-8 and TRBJ2-7): EAGVTQSPTHLIKTRGQQATLRCSPISGHTSVYWYQQALGLGLQFLLWYDEGEERNRGNFPPRFSGRQFPNYSSELNVNALELEDSALYLCASPGEQYFGPGTRLTVT.

This clone was observed a handful of times. CDR3 amino acids: CASSDRGRSQPQHF. The CDR3 nucleotides read TGTGCCAGCAGTGACAGGGGGCGCAGTCAGCCCCAGCATTTT. V gene TRBV2 combines with J gene TRBJ1-5, with TRBD1 identical over 8 bases. J lost 6 bases, V lost 3 bases, and 4 bases had no gene match. The CDR3 sequence is 14 residues long. From germline, CDR1 is SNHLY and CDR2 FYNNEI.

The chain employs TRBV9 and TRBJ2-3; a possible D gene is TRBD2 (5 bases). Germline assignment: CDR1 SGDLS and CDR2 YYNGEE. CDR3 length: 15 amino acids. V was shortened by 3 bases and J by 6 bases, with 17 bases between the two germline ends. Here the CDR3 reads CASSARDHLADTQYF. DNA of the CDR3: TGTGCCAGCAGCGCCCGGGATCACTTAGCCGATACGCAGTATTTT.

This chain uses TRBV7-9 with TRBJ1-4; 8 bases align to TRBD1. This CDR3 is 15 amino acids long. Germline lookup yields CDR1 SEHNR and CDR2 FQNEAQ (reference sequence). Losses at the gene ends were 3 bases for V and 1 base for J; bases not matched to a gene: 1. CDR3 bases: TGTGCCAGCAGCTTGGGGACAGGAACTAATGAAAAACTGTTTTTT. This encodes CASSLGTGTNEKLFF. Full variable domain (missing parts from reference TRBV7-9 and TRBJ1-4): DTGVSQNPRHKITKRGQNVTFRCDPISEHNRLYWYRQTLGQGPEFLTYFQNEAQLEKSRLLSDRFSAERPKGSFSTLEIQRTEQGDSAMYLCASSLGTGTNEKLFFGSGTQLSVL.

J is TRBJ2-4 and V is TRBV10-2; D is possibly TRBD2 (6 bases). CDR1 WSHSY and CDR2 SAAADI come from the germline V gene. This CDR3 comprises 14 residues. V lost 3 bases to trimming and J lost 3 bases, with 9 bases between them. Here the CDR3 reads CASSESGGKNIQYF. CDR3 DNA sequence: TGCGCCAGCAGTGAATCCGGGGGCAAAAACATTCAGTACTTC.

A single count supports this clone. The J gene is TRBJ1-2, the V gene TRBV14; 11 bases align to TRBD1. This CDR3 is 15 amino acids long. Germline V gives CDR1 SGHDN, CDR2 FVKESK. J lost 4 bases, V lost 4 bases, and 5 bases had no gene match. The CDR3 here is CASSPPGTGGYGYTF. Here the CDR3 DNA reads TGTGCCAGCAGCCCCCCCGGGACAGGGGGCTATGGCTACACCTTC.

This chain links TRBV30 with TRBJ2-2; D not certain. The CDR3 sequence is 12 residues long. V was trimmed by 1 base and J by 5 bases, leaving 5 bases between them. CDR1 and CDR2 (germline): GTSNPN, SVGIG (reference sequence). For the CDR3, the DNA is TGTGCCTGGAGTGGGCAAACCGGGGAGCTGTTTTTT. Its translation is CAWSGQTGELFF.